A single sample is the source of the 29 T cell receptor beta chains below, sequenced in a study of T cell changes during pregnancy in multiple sclerosis. Method: immunoSEQ multiplex PCR; TCRdb's copy keeps in-frame clones and lacks some. The data hold under 45,000 clones, with about 94% observed a single time. Here the sequenced sample was CD4+ T cells from peripheral blood mononuclear cells, taken after pregnancy. These receptors were obtained from a female donor with multiple sclerosis, enrolled in a pregnancy study.

This clone has just one count. The rearrangement uses TRBV27 and TRBJ1-1; D gene uncertain. CDR3 length: 14 residues. Germline V gene lookup returns CDR1 MNHEY and CDR2 SMNVEV (reference sequence). Trimming took 6 bases from V and 1 from J, leaving 12 bases between them. CDR3 in DNA: TGTGCCAGCAGACTACAGAGGGAGAACACTGAAGCTTTCTTT. Its protein product is CASRLQRENTEAFF.

V is TRBV27 and J is TRBJ1-2; D not resolved. Germline V lookup: CDR1 MNHEY, CDR2 SMNVEV (reference sequence). The CDR3 is 16 residues long. V shed 5 bases and J shed 4 bases, with 20 bases lying between them. The CDR3 region has the DNA TGTGCCAGCAGTCCCCCCGGGAGGGAGAGCCTCTATGGCTACACCTTC. Its protein product is CASSPPGRESLYGYTF.

V and J are TRBV6-1 and TRBJ2-1; the match to TRBD1 covers 7 bases. CDR3 length equals 15 residues. Trimming cost V 5 bases and J 2 bases; bases outside gene matches: 6. CDR1 is MNHNS and CDR2 is SASEGT in the germline V gene. In DNA form, the CDR3 reads TGTGCCAGCAGTCGAGACAGGGTCACCTACAATGAGCAGTTCTTC. Its protein is CASSRDRVTYNEQFF.

V usage is TRBV27 and J usage is TRBJ1-2; maybe TRBD1 (6 bases). The germline gives CDR1 MNHEY, CDR2 SMNVEV (reference sequence). The CDR3 totals 12 residues. Deletions cut 3 bases from V and 8 bases from J, with 10 bases between. CDR3 protein: CASSFQGIGYTF. DNA of the CDR3: TGTGCCAGCAGTTTTCAGGGGATAGGCTACACCTTC.

The DNA for the CDR3 is TGTGCCAGCAGCTTAGATGCGGGGTTAAACTATGGCTACACCTTC. Translating it yields CASSLDAGLNYGYTF. This chain uses TRBV11-2 with TRBJ1-2; D uncertain. From germline, CDR1 is SGHAT and CDR2 FQNNGV. V was cut by 0 bases and J by 2 bases, with 10 bases left in between. The CDR3 is 15 residues long.

The chain couples TRBV7-9 to TRBJ2-7; TRBD1 matches 12 bases. After removal of 2 bases from V and 7 bases from J, the junction contained 18 bases not matched to a gene. This CDR3 region has 19 residues. CDR1 is SEHNR and CDR2 is FQNEAQ in the germline V gene (reference sequence). CDR3 sequence: CASSLKTGGRDRGQREQYF. Written as DNA, the CDR3 is TGTGCCAGCAGCTTAAAGACAGGCGGACGGGACAGGGGGCAAAGGGAGCAGTACTTC.

The chain uses TRBV7-2 and TRBJ2-3, with D tentatively TRBD1 (6 bases). This CDR3 has 15 residues. Trimming took 2 bases from V and 0 from J, leaving 9 bases between them. CDR1 and CDR2 (germline): SGHTA, FQGNSA. CDR3 in DNA: TGTGCCAGCAGCTTATGGGGGCAAAGCACAGATACGCAGTATTTT. The encoded protein is CASSLWGQSTDTQYF.

There are a few counts of this clone. The chain is built from TRBV7-8 and TRBJ2-2, with 9 bases aligning to TRBD1. Unmatched junction bases numbered 10, after V lost 5 bases and J lost 6 bases. The germline gives CDR1 SGHVS, CDR2 FQNEAQ. CDR3 length equals 16 residues. This CDR3 reads CASSLRDRVEAGELFF. CDR3 sequence (DNA): TGTGCCAGCAGCCTGAGGGACAGGGTCGAAGCCGGGGAGCTGTTTTTT.

V and J are TRBV7-2 and TRBJ2-2; possible D gene TRBD2, 5 bases. This CDR3 is built from 13 residues. The germline gives CDR1 SGHTA, CDR2 FQGNSA. Trimming took off 6 bases at V and 2 bases at J, with 7 bases between the two ends. CDR3 sequence reads: CASRLVNTGELFF. CDR3 DNA sequence: TGTGCCAGCAGACTAGTTAACACCGGGGAGCTGTTTTTT.

This chain connects TRBV5-5 to TRBJ1-3; D unresolved. The germline V gene has CDR1 SGHKS and CDR2 YYEKEE (reference sequence). The V end lost 0 bases, the J end lost 4 bases, and 2 bases lay between the germline ends. The CDR3 contains 12 residues. CDR3 sequence: CASSLVGNTIYF. CDR3 bases: TGTGCCAGCAGCTTGGTAGGAAACACCATATATTTT.

This clone was seen only once. The chain links TRBV6-1 to TRBJ1-1; TRBD1 aligns across 9 bases. Germline V lookup: CDR1 MNHNS, CDR2 SASEGT. Germline trimming cut 6 bases from V and 5 bases from J; bases unmatched to any gene: 7. The CDR3 consists of 14 residues. CDR3 residues: CASRGGQGRTEAFF. Written as DNA, the CDR3 is TGTGCCAGCAGGGGCGGACAGGGGCGGACTGAAGCTTTCTTT.

The J gene is TRBJ2-3, the V gene TRBV5-6; 7 bases agree with TRBD2. The V segment lost 4 bases and the J segment 4 bases; nucleotides outside the gene matches: 9. The germline V gene has CDR1 SGHDT and CDR2 YYEEEE. There are 15 residues in the CDR3. This CDR3 reads CASSTSVAGADTQYF. CDR3 DNA: TGTGCCAGCAGCACTAGCGTTGCTGGGGCAGATACGCAGTATTTT.

V gene TRBV25-1 combines with J gene TRBJ1-1; D perhaps matches TRBD1 (6 bases). Germline V gene data show CDR1 as MGHDK and CDR2 as SYGVNS. CDR3 length: 11 residues. Trimming shortened V by 6 bases and J by 7 bases, and 9 bases separated the two germline ends. CDR3 sequence: CASSYRVEAFF. For the CDR3, the DNA is TGTGCCAGCAGCTACAGGGTTGAAGCTTTCTTT. Full variable domain (missing parts from reference TRBV25-1 and TRBJ1-1): EADIYQTPRYLVIGTGKKITLECSQTMGHDKMYWYQQDPGMELHLIHYSYGVNSTEKGDLSSESTVSRIRTEHFPLTLESARPSHTSQYLCASSYRVEAFFGQGTRLTVV.

This clone was observed once. The V gene is TRBV2, the J gene TRBJ1-1, with 9 bases aligning to TRBD1. The V gene end was trimmed by 5 bases and the J gene end by 4 bases; junction bases not matched to a gene: 8. The CDR3 length is 15 residues. CDR1 and CDR2 from the germline V gene are SNHLY and FYNNEI. The CDR3 loop reads CASSLTTGGGTEAFF. The CDR3 coding sequence is TGTGCCAGCAGTCTTACGACAGGGGGGGGCACTGAAGCTTTCTTT.

CDR3 sequence: CASSSQGPLSGNTIYF. The CDR3 nucleotides read TGTGCCAGCAGTTCCCAGGGGCCCCTCTCTGGAAACACCATATATTTT. The chain combines TRBV6-5 with TRBJ1-3; weak D call: TRBD1 (6 bases). Germline-derived CDR1 and CDR2 are MNHEY and SVGAGI. CDR3 length: 16 amino acids. The V gene lost 4 bases and the J gene lost 0 bases, with 13 bases spanning the gap.

The J gene is TRBJ2-1, the V gene TRBV19; TRBD1 agrees at 7 bases. With V trimmed by 6 bases and J by 8 bases, 13 bases remained unmatched. This CDR3 has 15 amino acids. Germline V CDR1 and CDR2: LNHDA, SQIVND (reference sequence). CDR3 loop: CASSDDRVYTYEQFF. CDR3 bases: TGTGCCAGTAGCGACGACAGGGTCTACACATATGAGCAGTTCTTC.

The rearrangement links TRBV19 to TRBJ2-1; D is unresolved. V was cut by 2 bases and J by 10 bases, with 9 bases left in between. Looked up from germline, CDR1 is LNHDA and CDR2 is SQIVND (reference sequence). This CDR3 region has 12 residues. CDR3 protein: CASSISISEQFF. Written as DNA, the CDR3 is TGTGCCAGTAGTATATCTATCTCCGAGCAGTTCTTC.

The chain links TRBV4-1 to TRBJ1-4; D ambiguous. CDR3 length: 15 amino acids. V gave up 3 bases and J gave up 3 bases, with 11 bases separating them. The V gene's germline CDR1 is MGHRA and CDR2 YSYEKL. The CDR3 region is CASSQRIAANEKLFF. CDR3 nucleotide sequence: TGCGCCAGCAGCCAGAGGATCGCAGCTAATGAAAAACTGTTTTTT.

This clone was picked up a small number of times. The rearrangement uses TRBV5-1 and TRBJ2-5; 9 bases line up with TRBD1. J lost 1 base, V lost 3 bases, and 7 bases had no gene match. Germline CDR1 is SGHRS and CDR2 is YFSETQ. The CDR3 has 16 amino acids. The CDR3 protein is CASSSGTGFLQETQYF. CDR3 DNA: TGCGCCAGCAGCTCCGGGACAGGGTTTCTCCAAGAGACCCAGTACTTC.

The chain is built from TRBV5-1 and TRBJ2-7; TRBD1 aligns across 11 bases. Losses at the gene ends were 5 bases for V and 7 bases for J; bases not matched to a gene: 11. The CDR3 loop spans 15 amino acids. The germline V gene encodes CDR1 SGHRS and CDR2 YFSETQ. The CDR3 sequence is CASREGQGAVSEQYF. The CDR3 nucleotides are TGCGCCAGCAGAGAAGGACAGGGGGCGGTGAGTGAGCAGTACTTC.

The chain is built from TRBV19 and TRBJ1-1; 7 bases line up with TRBD1. CDR3 size: 14 residues. Germline V lookup: CDR1 LNHDA, CDR2 SQIVND (reference sequence). V was clipped by 7 bases and J by 4 bases; unmatched bases: 9. CDR3: CASTIDRVSTEAFF. In DNA, the CDR3 is TGTGCCAGTACCATTGACAGGGTAAGCACTGAAGCTTTCTTT.

The V gene is TRBV27, the J gene TRBJ1-6; D is possibly TRBD1 (6 bases). There are 15 residues in the CDR3. In germline, CDR1 is MNHEY, CDR2 SMNVEV (reference sequence). Deletions cut 7 bases from V and 2 bases from J, with 12 bases between. The CDR3 nucleotides are TGTGCCAGCACCGCCGGGACAACCTATAATTCACCCCTCCACTTT. Protein: CASTAGTTYNSPLHF.

The chain recombines TRBV19 with TRBJ2-5; D is ambiguous. The ends were cut back, 3 bases at V and 5 bases at J, with 7 bases in the middle. The CDR3 is 12 residues long. CDR1 and CDR2 (germline): LNHDA, SQIVND (reference sequence). The CDR3 spells CASSMPTETQYF. For the CDR3, the DNA is TGTGCCAGTAGTATGCCCACTGAGACCCAGTACTTC.

The chain uses TRBV27 and TRBJ2-5, with 10 bases that match TRBD2. This CDR3 region has 16 residues. The germline CDR1 and CDR2 sequences are MNHEY and SMNVEV (reference sequence). Trimming took 5 bases from V and 1 from J; bases not matched to a gene: 7. CDR3 DNA sequence: TGTGCCAGCAGTCTAATAGCGGGGGGCGTCCAAGAGACCCAGTACTTC. As protein: CASSLIAGGVQETQYF.

The gene calls are TRBV7-2 and TRBJ1-6, with TRBD1 as a possible D gene (5 bases). Trimming removed 5 bases at V and 9 bases at J, with 8 bases between. The CDR3 extends over 12 amino acids. Per germline, CDR1 SGHTA and CDR2 FQGNSA. The CDR3 DNA reads TGTGCCAGCAGCCTAAGGGGTTCACCCCTCCACTTT. Translating it yields CASSLRGSPLHF.

This clone was recorded only once. The chain joins TRBV13 to TRBJ2-1; 8 nucleotides align to TRBD1. Germline trimming cut 4 bases from V and 4 bases from J; bases unmatched to any gene: 3. CDR1 and CDR2 (germline): PRHDT, FYEKMQ (reference sequence). The CDR3 runs 14 residues. The CDR3 bases are TGTGCCAGCAGCTGGACAGGGTTATACAATGAGCAGTTCTTC. It is translated as CASSWTGLYNEQFF.

DNA for the CDR3: TGCGCCAGCAGTGAGGCCTCGGGATACGAGCAGTACTTC. It encodes CASSEASGYEQYF. The chain is built from TRBV10-1 and TRBJ2-7; the D gene is possibly TRBD2 (5 bases). CDR3 length equals 13 residues. Deletions cut 2 bases from V and 4 bases from J, with 9 bases between. The germline CDR1 and CDR2 sequences are WNHNN and SYGVQD (reference sequence).

V and J are TRBV15 and TRBJ1-2; D is possibly TRBD1 (6 bases). Trimming took off 3 bases at V and 8 bases at J, with 13 bases between the two ends. This CDR3 contains 13 residues. Looked up from germline, CDR1 is LNHNV and CDR2 is YYDKDF (reference sequence). The CDR3 DNA reads as TGTGCCACCAGCAGGCGGGGGCTTAGCGGCTACACCTTC. Residues: CATSRRGLSGYTF.

On this clone: One end of the junction is discordant with germline, which a read error may explain. The J gene is TRBJ1-2, the V gene TRBV20-1; TRBD1 matches at 7 bases. The CDR3 contains 11 residues. Germline CDR1 reads DFQATT; CDR2 reads SNEGSKA (reference sequence). The CDR3 sequence is CSARYLQGVNF. In nucleotides, the CDR3 is TGCAGTGCTAGATATCTGCAGGGGGTGAACTTC.